At least ten counts were recorded for the clone carrying this T cell receptor (beta chain). The antigen remains unidentified. The sample originates from a study of T-cell reconstitution after alpha-beta-depleted transplantation in children. CDR1 and CDR2 (germline): SEHNR, FQNEAQ (reference sequence). The CDR3 has 14 residues. Trimming stripped 5 bases from V and 7 bases from J, with 18 bases between. Using unique molecular identifiers, the investigators prepared the TCRbeta library. Using its own MiXCR run on the PCR reads, TCRdb lists one record per CDR3 protein. The sample comprises around 450,000 distinct CDR3 sequences, approximately 10% of which are singletons, and just over 2% rests with the top ten. Study-wide findings and caveats: The origin of alpha-beta T cells about two months after transplant was reportedly several hundred expanded graft clones. By one year post-transplant, T-cell counts and diversity largely arose from T cells that were newly produced. The study traced high day-60 TCRbeta diversity in some patients to surviving recipient T cells and thymic progenitors.

The rearrangement links TRBV7-9 to TRBJ2-7; unclear D gene. This specimen consisted of PBMCs, obtained before TCRalphabeta/CD19-depleted stem cell transplant. This receptor was taken from a child aged 2 to 15 with inherited bone marrow failure, due to receive a stem cell transplant. CDR3 residues: CASSRPISAEEQYF. The CDR3 DNA reads as TGTGCCAGCAGCCGACCGATTTCGGCGGAGGAGCAGTACTTC.